The rows below give T cell receptor beta chains drawn from one sample of a study of cytomegalovirus exposure and HLA in healthy donors. Assay: immunoSEQ multiplex PCR; the TCRdb copy retains only in-frame clones and omits some. The sample lists 180,000 or so clones; about 86% were seen once. Sequencing was performed on PBMCs. These receptors all stem from a woman aged 25-40 years in good health and CMV-seronegative. CDR3s include the opening cysteine and the closing phenylalanine or tryptophan. The D gene is left open where the match is weak. Where a row states a size, it is once, few, many or the class of an expanded clone; other rows omit it.

v_gene: TRBV6-5; abundance: .; d_gene: .; j_gene: TRBJ2-7; CDR3nt: TGTGCCAGCAGCCGGAACAGCTACGAGCAGTACTTC; CDR3aa: CASSRNSYEQYF
v_gene: TRBV18; abundance: .; d_gene: TRBD2; j_gene: TRBJ2-1; CDR3nt: TGTGCCAGCTCACCACCGAGCGGGAGGTTTCGGAATGAGCAGTTCTTC; CDR3aa: CASSPPSGRFRNEQFF
v_gene: TRBV7-8; abundance: few; d_gene: .; j_gene: TRBJ2-2; CDR3nt: TGTGCCAGCAGCTTAGATCACGGGGAGCTGTTTTTT; CDR3aa: CASSLDHGELFF
v_gene: TRBV2; abundance: .; d_gene: .; j_gene: TRBJ2-7; CDR3nt: TGTGCCAGCAGTGAAAACTCCTACGAGCAGTACTTC; CDR3aa: CASSENSYEQYF
v_gene: TRBV5-1; abundance: .; d_gene: TRBD1; j_gene: TRBJ2-1; CDR3nt: TGCGCCAGCAGCCTGGGACAGGGAGTCATCAATGAGCAGTTCTTC; CDR3aa: CASSLGQGVINEQFF
v_gene: TRBV10-1; abundance: .; d_gene: TRBD1; j_gene: TRBJ2-5; CDR3nt: TGCGCCAGCATCGCGAGCAGGGGGCGCCCAGAGACCCAGTACTTC; CDR3aa: CASIASRGRPETQYF
v_gene: TRBV29-1; abundance: .; d_gene: .; j_gene: TRBJ2-1; CDR3nt: TGCAGCGTTAAAGGGGGGGAATTCTACAATGAGCAGTTCTTC; CDR3aa: CSVKGGEFYNEQFF
v_gene: TRBV29-1; abundance: .; d_gene: TRBD1; j_gene: TRBJ1-2; CDR3nt: TGCAGCGTTGCCGGGACAGGGTCTTCTGGCTACACCTTC; CDR3aa: CSVAGTGSSGYTF
v_gene: TRBV7-6; abundance: .; d_gene: .; j_gene: TRBJ2-5; CDR3nt: TGTGCCAGCAGCTTTTTCCAGGAGACCCAGTACTTC; CDR3aa: CASSFFQETQYF
v_gene: TRBV7-3; abundance: few; d_gene: .; j_gene: TRBJ2-1; CDR3nt: TGTGCCAGCAGCGCCCGAACGGGTACTGAGCAGTTCTTC; CDR3aa: CASSARTGTEQFF
v_gene: TRBV27; abundance: .; d_gene: TRBD1; j_gene: TRBJ1-4; CDR3nt: TGTGCCAGCGCGGGACAGGGGGTTGTTGGAGAAAAACTGTTTTTT; CDR3aa: CASAGQGVVGEKLFF
v_gene: TRBV7-6; abundance: .; d_gene: TRBD1; j_gene: TRBJ2-7; CDR3nt: TGTGCCAGCAGCTTAGCCGGGACAGCTGACTACGAGCAGTACTTC; CDR3aa: CASSLAGTADYEQYF
v_gene: TRBV6-6; abundance: .; d_gene: TRBD1; j_gene: TRBJ1-2; CDR3nt: TGTGCCAGCAGTTCCCCCGGACAGGTCGATGGGGGCTACACCTTC; CDR3aa: CASSSPGQVDGGYTF